This T cell receptor (beta chain) is from a study of CD8 T cells in Susac syndrome. TEMRA cells were enriched by FACS, and CD4+ and CD8+ T cells were negatively isolated. The CDR3 runs 13 residues. Per the germline V gene, CDR1 is SGHRS and CDR2 is YFSETQ. This clonotype was counted between two and nine times. An end of the junction does not agree with germline; a read error may underlie this. With random hexamers, reverse transcription was performed on about 0.45 to 1 ug of RNA. An immunoSEQ multiplex PCR amplified TCR beta CDR3 over 54 Vbeta and 13 Jbeta. MiXCR was run by TCRdb on the immunoSEQ multiplex PCR reads, yielding one entry per CDR3 protein. The table lists approximately 170,000 distinct CDR3 sequences, approximately 94% of them singletons.

The V call is TRBV5-1, the J call TRBJ2-4; D call uncertain. This receptor was identified in a human donor with multiple sclerosis. The sample consisted of CD4+ T cells from PBMCs. As DNA, the CDR3 is TGTGCCAGCAGTTTAGGCTTGGGAAACATTCAGTACTTC. It codes for CASSLGLGNIQYF.